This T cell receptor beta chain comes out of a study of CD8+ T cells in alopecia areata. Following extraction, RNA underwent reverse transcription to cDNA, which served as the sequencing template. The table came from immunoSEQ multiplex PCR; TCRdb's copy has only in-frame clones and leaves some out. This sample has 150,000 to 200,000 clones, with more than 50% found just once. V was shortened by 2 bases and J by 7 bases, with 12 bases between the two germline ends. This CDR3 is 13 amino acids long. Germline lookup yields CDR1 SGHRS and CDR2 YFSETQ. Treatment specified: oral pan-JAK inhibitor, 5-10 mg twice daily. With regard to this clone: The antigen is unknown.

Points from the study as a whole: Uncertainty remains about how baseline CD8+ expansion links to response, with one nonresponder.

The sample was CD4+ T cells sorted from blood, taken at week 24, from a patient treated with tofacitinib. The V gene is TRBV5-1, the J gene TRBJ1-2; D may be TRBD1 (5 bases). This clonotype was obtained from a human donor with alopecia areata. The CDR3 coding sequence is TGCGCCAGCAGCTTTGAAGGGGCCGGTGGCTACACCTTC. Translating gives CASSFEGAGGYTF.